A selection of T cell receptor beta chains follows, all from one sample in a study of beta chain features in type 1 diabetes. Data came from immunoSEQ multiplex PCR; TCRdb stores just in-frame clones and leaves some out. The sample yields 250,000 to 350,000 clones, around 13% seen once. Material for sequencing was central memory CD4+ T cells from blood. Source of these receptors: a man aged 25-45 years in good health. Both conserved end residues are part of each CDR3. D genes are given only for firm matches. Only some rows state a clone size, as once, few, many or a class for expanded clones.

>TRBV7-7|TRBJ2-3|few|TRBD1|16
TGTGCCAGCAGCTTAGTTTCCAGGGGGAGTACAGATACGCAGTATTTT
CASSLVSRGSTDTQYF
>TRBV30|TRBJ2-3|few|-|13
TGTGCCTGGAGTCCGGGCTGGGCAGATACGCAGTATTTT
CAWSPGWADTQYF
>TRBV9|TRBJ2-1|few|TRBD2|15
TGTGCCAGCAGCGTCGGTCCTAGCGGAGCCAATGAGCAGTTCTTC
CASSVGPSGANEQFF
>TRBV19|TRBJ1-2|few|-|15
TGTGCCAGTAGTATAGGCCAGGGCGGGAGCTATGGCTACACCTTC
CASSIGQGGSYGYTF
>TRBV9|TRBJ1-5|few|-|15
TGTGCCAGCAGCGTATCGGGGACCCCAGACCAGCCCCAGCATTTT
CASSVSGTPDQPQHF
>TRBV5-1|TRBJ2-3|-|-|12
TGCGCCAGCAGCTTGCAGGGTGATACGCAGTATTTT
CASSLQGDTQYF
>TRBV7-6|TRBJ2-3|-|TRBD2|16
TGTGCCAGCAGCTTAGGCCTGGGACTAGAGTTTGATACGCAGTATTTT
CASSLGLGLEFDTQYF
>TRBV9|TRBJ2-5|-|-|14
TGTGCCAGCAGCGGGACCCTGGGGGCAGAGACCCAGTACTTC
CASSGTLGAETQYF
>TRBV9|TRBJ2-3|few|TRBD1|16
TGTGCCAGCAGCGGAGGATCCGGGACAGGCACAGATACGCAGTATTTT
CASSGGSGTGTDTQYF
>TRBV7-9|TRBJ2-5|-|-|12
TGTGCCAGCAGCCAACTAGGGGAGACCCAGTACTTC
CASSQLGETQYF
>TRBV5-4|TRBJ2-5|-|TRBD1|16
TGTGCCAGCAGCCCCCGGGGGACAGGGGGCCGGGAGACCCAGTACTTC
CASSPRGTGGRETQYF
>TRBV2|TRBJ1-1|-|-|15
TGTGCCAGCAGTGAAGCTTCACAGGGGAACACTGAAGCTTTCTTT
CASSEASQGNTEAFF
>TRBV4-1|TRBJ1-1|few|-|15
TGCGCCAGCAGCCATCCGGCGGTAGTGGGCACTGAAGCTTTCTTT
CASSHPAVVGTEAFF
>TRBV7-2|TRBJ2-7|-|TRBD1|15
TGTGCCAGCAGCTTCAATACAGGGGCCCCCTACGAGCAGTACTTC
CASSFNTGAPYEQYF
>TRBV5-8|TRBJ1-2|-|-|12
TGTGCCAGCAGTTTAGGTCCCACGGGCTACACCTTC
CASSLGPTGYTF
>TRBV2|TRBJ2-1|few|TRBD1|14
TGTGCCAGCATCGGGACAGGGATGAACAATGAGCAGTTCTTC
CASIGTGMNNEQFF
>TRBV2|TRBJ2-7|few|-|12
TGTGCCAGCAGTGCCTCAAGATACGAGCAGTACTTC
CASSASRYEQYF
>TRBV7-9|TRBJ2-5|-|-|12
TGTGCCAGCAGCATGGGAGCAGAGACCCAGTACTTC
CASSMGAETQYF
>TRBV4-1|TRBJ1-5|few|-|13
TGCGCCAGCAGCCAAGATTACAGACAGCCCCAGCATTTT
CASSQDYRQPQHF
>TRBV4-1|TRBJ2-5|-|-|14
TGCGCCAGCAGCCAAGATCCTAGTGGGGAGACCCAGTACTTC
CASSQDPSGETQYF